This T cell receptor (beta chain) originates from a study of shared clonotypes between healthy human individuals. This clone has only one observation. Its antigen is not identified. Sequenced by immunoSEQ multiplex PCR; TCRdb stores in-frame clones only, minus some. The sample includes over a million clones, around 78% of them seen just once. Study conclusions and caveats: Limited genetic and exposure-history diversity came from having few donors. Generally, naive subsets came out with larger estimated richness than memory subsets.

V lost 5 bases and J lost 6; bases outside the gene matches: 5. Germline V CDR1 and CDR2: SGHAT, FQNNGV. This CDR3 has 15 amino acids. This sequence joins TRBV11-2 and TRBJ1-5; 12 bases are a match to TRBD1. Sequencing was performed on memory CD4+ T cells from PBMCs. Subset defined: CD45RA-negative fraction. The clonotype comes from a man aged 18-30 years in good health. Some clones in this sample may be carry-over from other donors' samples. CDR3 nucleotides: TGTGCCAGCAGCCCGGGACAGGGGGCGGGTCAGCCCCAGCATTTT. Translating it yields CASSPGQGAGQPQHF.